This entry lists 13 T cell receptor beta chains sequenced from one sample in a study of T cells in Graves' hyperthyroidism and ophthalmopathy. The investigators amplified TCR beta CDR3 regions from RNA transcripts. A set of HTBI primers served as the primers for a first-round RT-PCR of the TCR CDR3. MiXCR, applied by TCRdb to the multiplex PCR reads, yields one record per CDR3 protein. The sample contains about 500,000 distinct CDR3 sequences, about 15% of which appear only once. Material: blood. All receptors come from a woman aged 25-40 years with Graves' ophthalmopathy.

The chain combines TRBV3-1 with TRBJ2-1; the match to TRBD2 covers 14 bases. V trimming: 8 bases; J trimming: 10 bases; junction bases outside the gene matches: 7. Germline CDR1 reads LGHDT; CDR2 reads YNNKEL (reference sequence). The CDR3 loop spans 14 amino acids. For the CDR3, the DNA is TGTGCCAGCGGACCGGGACTAGCGGGAGAGGAGCAGTTCTTC. Protein sequence: CASGPGLAGEEQFF.

As concerns this clonotype: This could be a read error, since a much larger clone is one nucleotide away. This chain joins TRBV5-6 and TRBJ2-1; either TRBD1 or TRBD2 may fit D (6 bases each). Germline V gives CDR1 SGHDT, CDR2 YYEEEE. With 2 bases removed from V and 9 bases from J, the gap between germline ends came to 15 bases. The CDR3 runs 14 residues. For the CDR3, the DNA is TGTGCCAGCAGCTTCGTATCCAGGGGAGGTGAGCAGTTCTTC. Protein: CASSFVSRGGEQFF.

This clonotype showed up many times. The chain links TRBV27 to TRBJ2-1, with 9 bases that match TRBD2. Germline-derived CDR1 and CDR2 are MNHEY and SMNVEV (reference sequence). This CDR3 spans 15 amino acids. The trim removed 4 bases at V and 0 bases at J, leaving 1 base unmatched. The CDR3 coding sequence is TGTGCCAGCAGTTCTAGCGGGGACTCCTACAATGAGCAGTTCTTC. Encoded protein: CASSSSGDSYNEQFF.

This clonotype was observed many times. Its ends do not fully match the called genes, so a read error is possible. This rearrangement joins TRBV7-2 to TRBJ2-4; D is undetermined. Germline CDR1 and CDR2: SGHTA and FQGNSA. CDR3 size: 15 residues. CDR3 in DNA: TGTGCAAGCAGCTCGAATCACTTAGCCAAAAACATTCAGTACTTC. It yields the protein CASSSNHLAKNIQYF. Drawing the rest from reference TRBV7-2 and TRBJ2-4, the complete variable domain is GAGVSQSPSNKVTEKGKDVELRCDPISGHTALYWYRQSLGQGLEFLIYFQGNSAPDKSGLPSDRFSAERTGGSVSTLTIQRTQQEDSAVYLCASSSNHLAKNIQYFGAGTRLSVL.

This clonotype was seen at least ten times. The chain uses TRBV5-1 and TRBJ2-7; tentatively, D is TRBD2 (6 bases). V gave up 8 bases and J gave up 1 base, with 13 bases separating them. Germline V gives CDR1 SGHRS, CDR2 YFSETQ. The CDR3 totals 13 residues. For the CDR3, the DNA is TGCGCCAGTTCGATGGGAGGTTCCTACGAGCAGTACTTC. This encodes CASSMGGSYEQYF.

This clonotype was counted a few times. The rearrangement joins TRBV20-1 to TRBJ2-7, with 9 bases lining up with TRBD2. Germline V CDR1 and CDR2: DFQATT, SNEGSKA (reference sequence). The CDR3 totals 13 residues. The CDR3 protein is CRAATSGSYEQYF. The CDR3 DNA reads as TGCAGAGCCGCGACTAGCGGATCCTACGAGCAGTACTTC.

This clonotype was seen many times. The V call is TRBV12-3 or TRBV12-4, the J call TRBJ2-7; no firm D call. The V end lost 6 bases, the J end lost 6 bases, and 9 bases lay between the germline ends. The CDR3 is made up of 11 amino acids. CDR3 region: CASSLVGEQYF. DNA of the CDR3: TGTGCCAGCAGCTTGGTCGGCGAGCAGTACTTC.

This clonotype showed up many times. The chain joins TRBV2 to TRBJ2-3; D gene ambiguous. Trimming left V 2 bases short and J 1 base short, with 16 bases between. The CDR3 runs to 17 residues. Germline CDR1 is SNHLY and CDR2 is FYNNEI. The CDR3 DNA sequence: TGTGCCAGCAGTGAAAGTCCTTCTTTTAGGGGCACAGATACGCAGTATTTT. Its protein is CASSESPSFRGTDTQYF.

V usage is TRBV25-1 and J usage is TRBJ1-4; 9 nucleotides align to TRBD1. Losses at the gene ends were 6 bases for V and 8 bases for J; bases not matched to a gene: 7. Germline V lookup: CDR1 MGHDK, CDR2 SYGVNS. CDR3 size: 14 residues. The CDR3 protein is CASSPTGGVEKLFF. CDR3 DNA: TGTGCCAGCAGCCCGACAGGGGGGGTGGAAAAACTGTTTTTT.

This clonotype was seen ten or more times. This chain uses TRBV6-1 with TRBJ1-4; D is unresolved. CDR1 MNHNS and CDR2 SASEGT come from the germline V gene. The CDR3 consists of 14 residues. V lost 10 bases to trimming and J lost 0 bases, with 12 bases between them. As DNA, the CDR3 is TGTGCCACCTTAAAAGAGGCAACTAATGAAAAACTGTTTTTT. It is translated as CATLKEATNEKLFF.

The chain couples TRBV29-1 to TRBJ2-4; no definite D call. Trimming removed 4 bases from V and 5 bases from J, with 15 bases in between. This CDR3 spans 14 amino acids. Germline CDR1 reads SQVTM; CDR2 reads ANQGSEA. For the CDR3, the DNA is TGCAGCGTTGTTTCCCAACGGGCGGAAAACATTCAGTACTTC. This sequence encodes CSVVSQRAENIQYF.

In this sample, this clonotype turned up a few times. The J gene is TRBJ1-4, the V gene TRBV19, with TRBD1 matching over 10 bases. CDR1 LNHDA and CDR2 SQIVND come from the germline V gene (reference sequence). Trimming at V came to 5 bases and at J to 7 bases, leaving 10 bases not matched to a gene. This CDR3 contains 16 residues. The CDR3 loop reads CASSPAYDRGLEKLFF. In DNA form, the CDR3 reads TGTGCCAGTAGTCCGGCTTATGACAGGGGGCTTGAAAAACTGTTTTTT. Together with reference TRBV19 and TRBJ1-4, the CDR3 gives the full variable domain: DGGITQSPKYLFRKEGQNVTLSCEQNLNHDAMYWYRQDPGQGLRLIYYSQIVNDFQKGDIAEGYSVSREKKESFPLTVTSAQKNPTAFYLCASSPAYDRGLEKLFFGSGTQLSVL.

This clonotype was seen many times. The chain employs TRBV5-1 and TRBJ2-1; D unresolved. The CDR3 runs 14 residues. In germline, CDR1 is SGHRS, CDR2 YFSETQ. Trimming took off 0 bases at V and 0 bases at J, with 4 bases between the two ends. The CDR3 region has the DNA TGCGCCAGCAGCTTGGAACGCTCCTACAATGAGCAGTTCTTC. Translated: CASSLERSYNEQFF. The full variable domain, with the rest looked up from reference TRBV5-1 and TRBJ2-1, is KAGVTQTPRYLIKTRGQQVTLSCSPISGHRSVSWYQQTPGQGLQFLFEYFSETQRNKGNFPGRFSGRQFSNSRSEMNVSTLELGDSALYLCASSLERSYNEQFFGPGTRLTVL.